A selection of T cell receptor beta chains follows, all from one sample in a study of blood T cell repertoires in COVID-19. Data came from immunoSEQ multiplex PCR; TCRdb stores just in-frame clones and leaves some out. The sample has roughly 130,000 clones, about 80% seen once. The sequenced material came from peripheral blood. The receptors derive from a man between 50 and 59 years old with acute or convalescent COVID-19. CDR3s include the opening cysteine and the closing phenylalanine or tryptophan. A D gene is named only where the DNA matches it firmly. Where a row states a size, it is once, few, many or the class of an expanded clone; other rows omit it.

cdr3_nt	cdr3_aa	v_call	clone_size	j_call	d_call
TGTGCCAGCAGCTTTCTCGGACAGGGCAACACTGAAGCTTTCTTT	CASSFLGQGNTEAFF	TRBV7-2	-	TRBJ1-1	TRBD1
TGTGCCAGCTCCCCGGGACAGGGAAACGAAAAACTGTTTTTT	CASSPGQGNEKLFF	TRBV18	-	TRBJ1-4	TRBD1
TGTGCCACCAGTGATTCCGGGACAGTATATGGCTACACCTTC	CATSDSGTVYGYTF	TRBV24-1	-	TRBJ1-2	TRBD1
TGTGCCAGCAGCCCGGGGGGTGGGCTACAGCCCCAGCATTTT	CASSPGGGLQPQHF	TRBV14	-	TRBJ1-5	-
TGTGCCAGCGGGACAGGGCTTAATGAAAAACTGTTTTTT	CASGTGLNEKLFF	TRBV19	once	TRBJ1-4	TRBD1
TGCAGCGTTGGAACAGGGGTTGACACTGAAGCTTTCTTT	CSVGTGVDTEAFF	TRBV29-1	-	TRBJ1-1	TRBD1
TGTGCCATCAGTGGGTCGGGCGGGGACTCCTACAATGAGCAGTTCTTC	CAISGSGGDSYNEQFF	TRBV10-3	-	TRBJ2-1	-
TGTGCCAGCAGCCCCGGGGGGTGGAACACCGGGGAGCTGTTTTTT	CASSPGGWNTGELFF	TRBV7-3	-	TRBJ2-2	TRBD2
TGTGCCAGCAGACGACTAGCGGGGGGGCAGGGTGAGCAGTTCTTC	CASRRLAGGQGEQFF	TRBV6-5	-	TRBJ2-1	TRBD2
TGTGCCAGCAGCTCTCGGGGGGTTATCCATGAGCAGTTCTTC	CASSSRGVIHEQFF	TRBV7-2	-	TRBJ2-1	TRBD2
TGTGCCAGCAGTCCGGGGAACAGGGCTAATGAAAAACTGTTTTTT	CASSPGNRANEKLFF	TRBV6-5	once	TRBJ1-4	-
TGTGCCAGCAGTTTAAGCGCAACTAGCGGCTACACCTTC	CASSLSATSGYTF	TRBV12-3/TRBV12-4	few	TRBJ1-2	-
TGTGCCAGCAGGAAACCAGGGGACAGGGTCACAGATACGCAGTATTTT	CASRKPGDRVTDTQYF	TRBV2	-	TRBJ2-3	TRBD1
TGTGCCAGCAGCCAACAGACAGGGGCAGATACGCAGTATTTT	CASSQQTGADTQYF	TRBV5-6	few	TRBJ2-3	TRBD1
TGTGCCAGCAGCTTGGGCGGGGTGGGCAGACAAGAGACCCAGTACTTC	CASSLGGVGRQETQYF	TRBV5-5	-	TRBJ2-5	-
TGTGCCAGCAGTGAGGACAGGGGGAGCGATGAGCAGTTCTTC	CASSEDRGSDEQFF	TRBV27	-	TRBJ2-1	TRBD1
TGTGCCAGCAGTTCCCCCGGGGGACAGGGGAGCGGTGAGCAGTTCTTC	CASSSPGGQGSGEQFF	TRBV28	-	TRBJ2-1	TRBD1
TGCAGCGCAAGTTGGCGGGATACGCAGTATTTT	CSASWRDTQYF	TRBV29-1	-	TRBJ2-3	-
TGTGCCAGCAGCCAGGCCGGGACAGGGGAACGAGATACGCAGTATTTT	CASSQAGTGERDTQYF	TRBV3-1/TRBV3-2	-	TRBJ2-3	TRBD1
TGCGCCAGCAGCTTGGAAAGTGCGGAATATGGCTACACCTTC	CASSLESAEYGYTF	TRBV5-1	-	TRBJ1-2	-
TGTGCCAGCAGCAGTATAGCGGGGGGATACGCCAATGAGCAGTTCTTC	CASSSIAGGYANEQFF	TRBV11-2	-	TRBJ2-1	TRBD2
TGTGCCAGCAGTTCGACAGGGTTGAACGTTCCCAACACCATATATTTT	CASSSTGLNVPNTIYF	TRBV27	-	TRBJ1-3	TRBD1
TGTGCCAGCAGGAAGGGGGTTGTAGCCACTGAAGCTTTCTTT	CASRKGVVATEAFF	TRBV2	once	TRBJ1-1	-
TGTGCCAGCAGCTTAGCGGGAGATTCACCCCTCCACTTT	CASSLAGDSPLHF	TRBV7-6	-	TRBJ1-6	-
TGTGCCAGCAGCTTCCAGCGGGGGGGCCTCAATGAGCAGTTCTTC	CASSFQRGGLNEQFF	TRBV11-2	-	TRBJ2-1	TRBD2
TGTGCCAGTAGTATAAGGGGGGGGAACACTGAAGCTTTCTTT	CASSIRGGNTEAFF	TRBV19	-	TRBJ1-1	-
TGTGCCAGCAGTAGGCGGGACCCAAACATTCAGTACTTC	CASSRRDPNIQYF	TRBV28	-	TRBJ2-4	-
TGCGCCAGCAGCCAAGTTACGGGGTCCTACGAGCAGTACTTC	CASSQVTGSYEQYF	TRBV4-1	-	TRBJ2-7	-
TGTGCCAGCAGCCTTGGACAGGCCACTGAAGCTTTCTTT	CASSLGQATEAFF	TRBV7-3	-	TRBJ1-1	TRBD1
TGTGCCAGCAGTACGACACTTCGGATCCTTGATGGCTACACCTTC	CASSTTLRILDGYTF	TRBV27	-	TRBJ1-2	-
TGTGCCAGCAGTTACTCGGAGTCCTATGGCTACACCTTC	CASSYSESYGYTF	TRBV6-5	-	TRBJ1-2	-
TGTGCCAGTAACAAAAAGGACAGGGGCACAGATACGCAGTATTTT	CASNKKDRGTDTQYF	TRBV19	-	TRBJ2-3	TRBD1
TGTGCCACCAGCCTGAACAGGGTGGGTTACTATGGCTACACCTTC	CATSLNRVGYYGYTF	TRBV24-1	-	TRBJ1-2	-
TGTGCCAGCAGCGCGGCAACTAATGAAAAACTGTTTTTT	CASSAATNEKLFF	TRBV9	once	TRBJ1-4	-
TGTGCCAGTAGTATGGAAACAGGGGTTCGTTCACCCCTCCACTTT	CASSMETGVRSPLHF	TRBV19	-	TRBJ1-6	TRBD1
TGCGCCAGCAGTCAATCGAAAAACACAGCCTACGAGCAGTACTTC	CASSQSKNTAYEQYF	TRBV23-1	once	TRBJ2-7	-
TGTGCCCCACAGACAGGGGGCGGTTATGGCTACACCTTC	CAPQTGGGYGYTF	TRBV11-3	once	TRBJ1-2	TRBD1
TGTGCCACCTCCCAGGGGGCTGGCACTGAAGCTTTCTTT	CATSQGAGTEAFF	TRBV19	-	TRBJ1-1	TRBD1
TGTGCCAGCAGCCCCATTGGGCGGGGGGGCAAAGAGGGTGAGCAGTTCTTC	CASSPIGRGGKEGEQFF	TRBV27	-	TRBJ2-1	TRBD2
TGTGCCAGCTCACCTAGCGCCACTGAAGCTTTCTTT	CASSPSATEAFF	TRBV18	-	TRBJ1-1	-
TGTGCCAGCAGTGTACAGGGGGGATACACTGAAGCTTTCTTT	CASSVQGGYTEAFF	TRBV2	-	TRBJ1-1	TRBD1